What follows are 10 T cell receptor beta chains derived from one specimen sequenced in a study of blood T cells in healthy people across ages. Alongside a J-beta primer mix, a sample-barcoded 5' primer served in a second PCR lasting roughly 6 to 12 cycles. In TCRdb, the 5' RACE reads were re-called with MiXCR into one record per CDR3 protein. The sample consists of around 800,000 distinct CDR3 sequences, 40% to 50% of them appearing once. What was sequenced was blood. The receptors originated from a man aged 55-75 years in good health.

The chain employs TRBV24-1 and TRBJ2-3, with TRBD1 matching over 8 bases. This CDR3 region has 17 residues. V shed 0 bases, J shed 2 bases, and the junction held 6 bases outside the gene matches. The V gene's germline CDR1 is KGHDR and CDR2 SFDVKD. The CDR3 region has the DNA TGTGCCACCAGTGATTTGGGCGGGACAGGAAACACAGATACGCAGTATTTT. Translating gives CATSDLGGTGNTDTQYF.

The chain links TRBV7-2 to TRBJ2-7; 9 positions match TRBD1. Germline-derived CDR1 and CDR2 are SGHTA and FQGNSA. V shed 5 bases and J 2 bases; nucleotides not matched to a gene: 7. The CDR3 totals 15 residues. CDR3 region: CASSQTGQGTYEQYF. The CDR3 nucleotides are TGTGCCAGCAGCCAGACGGGACAGGGCACCTACGAGCAGTACTTC.

The genes are TRBV12-3 or TRBV12-4 and TRBJ1-5, with a tentative D call TRBD1 (5 bases). Trimming shortened V by 5 bases and J by 7 bases, and 12 bases separated the two germline ends. This CDR3 spans 13 amino acids. For the CDR3, the DNA is TGTGCCAGCAGTCATGGGGGGAGGCAGCCCCAGCATTTT. Encoded protein: CASSHGGRQPQHF.

As to this clonotype: An end of the junction differs from the germline gene, which may be a read error. The chain has TRBV4-1 and TRBJ1-4, with TRBD1 matching 11 bases. CDR3 size: 16 residues. CDR1 and CDR2 from the germline V gene are MGHRA and YSYEKL. The CDR3 loop is CASGQGRGTGGEKLFF. CDR3 coding DNA: TGCGCCAGCGGCCAAGGTCGTGGGACAGGGGGTGAAAAACTGTTTTTT.

The V and J genes are TRBV11-3 and TRBJ2-1; TRBD2 agrees at 10 bases. The CDR3 has 15 amino acids. Losses at the gene ends were 1 base for V and 8 bases for J; bases not matched to a gene: 5. Germline-derived CDR1 and CDR2 are SGHNT and YENEEA. The CDR3: CASSLVLAGAHEQFF. The DNA of the CDR3 is TGTGCCAGCAGCTTAGTGCTAGCGGGAGCCCATGAGCAGTTCTTC.

This clonotype turned up a few times. The chain combines TRBV11-1 with TRBJ2-1; TRBD2 aligns across 9 bases. CDR1 and CDR2 (germline): SGHAT, FQDESV (reference sequence). This CDR3 spans 16 amino acids. Trimming took 2 bases from V and 0 from J; bases not matched to a gene: 2. This chain's CDR3 is CASSLLAGSSYNEQFF. The CDR3 DNA follows: TGTGCCAGCAGCTTACTAGCGGGGAGCTCCTACAATGAGCAGTTCTTC.

With regard to this clonotype: A clone one base away is much larger, so this may be a read error. As the CDR3 is not closed by the conserved phenylalanine or tryptophan, this likely results from a read error. The chain links TRBV15 to TRBJ2-1; D call uncertain. Trimming removed 3 bases at V and 7 bases at J, with 19 bases between. This CDR3 region has 16 residues. Germline loops: CDR1 LNHNV, CDR2 YYDKDF (reference sequence). The CDR3 sequence: CATSSLISRVPNEQFI. The CDR3 coding sequence is TGTGCCACCAGCAGCCTGATTAGCCGGGTTCCAAATGAGCAGTTCATC.

The chain links TRBV2 to TRBJ2-1, with 9 bases lining up with TRBD2. The CDR3 loop spans 15 amino acids. CDR1 and CDR2 from the germline V gene are SNHLY and FYNNEI. V was pared by 4 bases and J by 8 bases, with 9 bases of the junction left unmatched. CDR3 region: CASSGGSGGSDEQFF. The CDR3 DNA reads TGTGCCAGCAGTGGTGGTAGCGGGGGATCCGATGAGCAGTTCTTC. Drawing the rest from reference TRBV2 and TRBJ2-1, the complete variable domain is EPEVTQTPSHQVTQMGQEVILRCVPISNHLYFYWYRQILGQKVEFLVSFYNNEISEKSEIFDDQFSVERPDGSNFTLKIRSTKLEDSAMYFCASSGGSGGSDEQFFGPGTRLTVL.

This rearrangement joins TRBV4-1 to TRBJ2-7; D possibly corresponds to TRBD1 (5 bases). This CDR3 has 15 residues. Trimming left V 0 bases short and J 1 base short, with 10 bases between. Germline values: CDR1 MGHRA, CDR2 YSYEKL. The CDR3 nucleotides read TGCGCCAGCAGCCAAGAGACAGTGGGGTCCTACGAGCAGTACTTC. This codes for CASSQETVGSYEQYF.

The chain joins TRBV11-3 to TRBJ1-1; 7 nucleotides agree with TRBD1. The V gene's germline CDR1 is SGHNT and CDR2 YENEEA. This CDR3 is built from 17 residues. The V segment lost 0 bases and the J segment 1 base; nucleotides outside the gene matches: 8. The CDR3: CASSLEGDRETNTEAFF. CDR3 nucleotide sequence: TGTGCCAGCAGCTTAGAAGGGGACAGAGAAACGAACACTGAAGCTTTCTTT.